This TCR beta chain was sequenced for a study of molecular identifiers for immune sequencing clone quantification. Study results and caveats: In naive cells, under 1% of molecules belonged to clones above 20 RNA copies, against over 99% in effector cells. One cell's worth of spiked Jurkat TCR RNA was reportedly detectable among 1 million or so naive cells. For highly expanded clones, sizes could be underestimated when identical TCR molecules share a barcode.

TCRdb re-called the PCR reads with MiXCR, one entry per CDR3 protein. Among tens of thousands of distinct CDR3 sequences listed, less than 20% were seen once. Comment on this clonotype: Its antigen is currently unknown.

V was pared by 6 bases and J by 6 bases, with 4 bases of the junction left unmatched. Germline-derived CDR1 and CDR2 are SEHNR and FQNEAQ (reference sequence). The CDR3 loop spans 14 amino acids. Sorted naive CD8 T cells were those defined as CD8+CD4-CCR7+CD45RA+. What was sequenced was naive CD8+ T cells from blood, with Jurkat cell RNA spiked in. As to subset: FACS-sorted CD8+CD4-CCR7+CD45RA+ naive T cells. The clonotype comes from a human donor in good health. Some libraries in this study had Jurkat cell RNA spiked in. V usage is TRBV7-9 and J usage is TRBJ2-1, with TRBD2 matching 11 bases. CDR3 amino acids: CASRYSGRVNEQFF. The CDR3 DNA is TGTGCCAGCAGGTATAGCGGGAGGGTCAATGAGCAGTTCTTC. The variable domain in full, completed from reference TRBV7-9 and TRBJ2-1, reads DTGVSQNPRHKITKRGQNVTFRCDPISEHNRLYWYRQTLGQGPEFLTYFQNEAQLEKSRLLSDRFSAERPKGSFSTLEIQRTEQGDSAMYLCASRYSGRVNEQFFGPGTRLTVL.